This TCR beta chain appears in the sequencing data of a study of cytomegalovirus exposure and HLA in healthy donors. Study details: Within the Caucasian-associated ancestry cluster were 81% of the approximately 400 genotyped donors.

Study-level points and caveats: A list of around 150 TCR beta chains associated with cytomegalovirus was given. Both high specificity and high sensitivity reportedly marked the classifier's diagnosis of cytomegalovirus status. Later, an analysis showed that TCR beta chains associated with HLA were more clonally expanded than others that were equally common.

Per the germline V gene, CDR1 is SGHRS and CDR2 is YFSETQ. This CDR3 comprises 15 residues. Trimming cost V 1 base and J 8 bases; bases outside gene matches: 8. Researchers ran the PCR with 60 Vbeta and 13 Jbeta primers. The repertoire was sequenced with immunoSEQ multiplex PCR; TCRdb's copy has only in-frame clones and lacks some. The sample has some 140,000 clones; about 80% are singletons. With respect to this clone: Its antigen is unidentified.

The genes are TRBV5-1 and TRBJ2-3; 9 nucleotides align to TRBD1. This receptor was taken from a young man in good health and CMV-seronegative. Sequences were obtained from PBMCs. The CDR3, as DNA: TGCGCCAGCAGCTTGCCGGGACAGGGTTTGGGTACGCAGTATTTT. This translates into CASSLPGQGLGTQYF.